The 18 T cell receptor beta chains listed next were all sequenced from one sample in a study of shared clonotypes between healthy human individuals. Clones were sequenced by immunoSEQ multiplex PCR, and TCRdb holds only the in-frame ones, with some missing. The repertoire holds roughly 500,000 clones, with around 96% as singletons. Specimen: naive CD4+ T cells sorted from blood. The subset was: CD45RA+ positively selected. The receptor set was obtained from a woman aged 30 to 39 in good health.

V usage is TRBV21-1 and J usage is TRBJ1-1. TRBV21-1 is shown as a pseudogene. The CDR3 totals 19 residues. Written as DNA, the CDR3 is TGTGCCAGCAGCCAACAAAGCAGGGTGACAGGGAGGGGTTTCTGGGGAGCTTTCTTT. Encoded protein: CASSQQSRVTGRGFWGAFF.

The chain couples TRBV5-1 to TRBJ2-7, with D possibly being TRBD1 (5 bases). Germline loops: CDR1 SGHRS, CDR2 YFSETQ. The CDR3 spans 14 residues. V shed 0 bases and J shed 6 bases, with 13 bases lying between them. CDR3 in DNA: TGCGCCAGCAGCTTGGCCGTTGACAGTGTCGAGCAGTACTTC. Its protein product is CASSLAVDSVEQYF.

This clone was recorded only once. The CDR3 DNA is TGTGCCAGCAGTTTAGATTCGTGGCAGGGGCCGCCGAACACTGAAGCTTTCTTT. It translates to CASSLDSWQGPPNTEAFF. This chain uses TRBV28 with TRBJ1-1; a possible D gene is TRBD1 (6 bases). The germline CDR1 and CDR2 sequences are MDHEN and SYDVKM. The CDR3 totals 18 residues. The V end lost 2 bases, the J end lost 1 base, and 20 bases lay between the germline ends. Full variable domain (missing parts from reference TRBV28 and TRBJ1-1): DVKVTQSSRYLVKRTGEKVFLECVQDMDHENMFWYRQDPGLGLRLIYFSYDVKMKEKGDIPEGYSVSREKKERFSLILESASTNQTSMYLCASSLDSWQGPPNTEAFFGQGTRLTVV.

This clone was observed a single time. J is TRBJ2-7 and V is TRBV6-1, with D perhaps matching TRBD1 or TRBD2 (5 bases each). Germline V gene data show CDR1 as MNHNS and CDR2 as SASEGT. V was shortened by 5 bases and J by 6 bases, with 11 bases between the two germline ends. The CDR3 consists of 12 residues. The CDR3 bases are TGTGCCAGCAGTCTGCAAGGGACCGAGCAGTACTTC. Translation gives CASSLQGTEQYF.

This sequence joins TRBV13 and TRBJ2-4; perhaps TRBD1 as D (6 bases). Trimming removed 4 bases from V and 5 bases from J, with 18 bases in between. This CDR3 comprises 16 residues. Germline lookup yields CDR1 PRHDT and CDR2 FYEKMQ (reference sequence). This chain's CDR3 is CASSSHGTTLENIQYF. DNA of the CDR3: TGTGCCAGCAGCTCCCATGGGACAACCCTAGAAAACATTCAGTACTTC.

The rearrangement links TRBV28 to TRBJ2-5; D may be TRBD1 (6 bases). The J call may be faulty, since TRBJ2-7 better matches the DNA end. In germline, CDR1 is MDHEN, CDR2 SYDVKM. This CDR3 comprises 15 residues. The CDR3: CASSLQQGSSYEQYF. DNA of the CDR3: TGTGCCAGCAGTTTGCAACAGGGAAGCTCCTACGAGCAGTACTTC.

The chain recombines TRBV4-1 with TRBJ2-5; 13 bases match TRBD2. Germline CDR1 reads MGHRA; CDR2 reads YSYEKL. The trim removed 9 bases at V and 4 bases at J, leaving 8 bases unmatched. The CDR3 is 15 amino acids. The CDR3 bases are TGCGCCAGTACCATCGGACTAGCGGGAGTAGAGACCCAGTACTTC. It is translated as CASTIGLAGVETQYF.

The V and J genes are TRBV2 and TRBJ1-3; D perhaps matches TRBD1 (6 bases). V was clipped by 1 base and J by 2 bases, with 12 bases between them. Looked up from germline, CDR1 is SNHLY and CDR2 is FYNNEI. The CDR3 is made up of 16 amino acids. Written as DNA, the CDR3 is TGTGCCAGCAGTGAAGTAAGAGGGGGAACTGGAAACACCATATATTTT. Its translation: CASSEVRGGTGNTIYF.

The chain is built from TRBV28 and TRBJ1-4, with D possibly TRBD1 on 5 matching bases. Trimming left V 4 bases short and J 8 bases short, with 17 bases between. Germline CDR1 MDHEN, CDR2 SYDVKM. The CDR3 has 15 residues. CDR3: CASSSPSRGREKLFF. In DNA, the CDR3 is TGTGCCAGCAGTTCCCCCAGCCGGGGGAGAGAAAAACTGTTTTTT.

The rearrangement joins TRBV19 to TRBJ2-1; 8 bases match TRBD1. CDR1 is LNHDA and CDR2 is SQIVND in the germline V gene (reference sequence). Losses at the gene ends were 8 bases for V and 8 bases for J; bases not matched to a gene: 14. The CDR3 totals 15 residues. CDR3 sequence: CASLRQGSGVDEQFF. The CDR3 DNA follows: TGTGCCAGTCTTCGACAGGGGTCGGGGGTTGATGAGCAGTTCTTC.

The chain links TRBV28 to TRBJ2-7; the match to TRBD1 covers 9 bases. CDR1 and CDR2 (germline): MDHEN, SYDVKM. CDR3 size: 16 residues. J lost 5 bases, V lost 7 bases, and 15 bases had no gene match. CDR3 nucleotides: TGTGCCAGCAATATGCTACCAGGGACAGGGATCCACGAGCAGTACTTC. Translated, it gives CASNMLPGTGIHEQYF. Supplemented by reference TRBV28 and TRBJ2-7, the full variable domain reads DVKVTQSSRYLVKRTGEKVFLECVQDMDHENMFWYRQDPGLGLRLIYFSYDVKMKEKGDIPEGYSVSREKKERFSLILESASTNQTSMYLCASNMLPGTGIHEQYFGPGTRLTVT.

This rearrangement joins TRBV19 to TRBJ2-3; D remains unclear. CDR3 size: 11 residues. The germline V and J ends were trimmed by 3 bases and 7 bases, with 5 bases remaining between them. Germline CDR1 LNHDA, CDR2 SQIVND (reference sequence). In DNA, the CDR3 is TGTGCCAGTAGTATCAGGAATACGCAGTATTTT. As protein: CASSIRNTQYF.

The chain employs TRBV7-3 and TRBJ2-5, with no clear D. The DNA end is more similar to TRBJ2-7, so the J call may be wrong. The V gene's germline CDR1 is SGHTA and CDR2 FQGTGA. This CDR3 region has 14 residues. CDR3 protein: CASSLGPVSYEQYF. CDR3 coding DNA: TGTGCCAGCAGCTTAGGTCCTGTATCCTACGAGCAGTACTTC.

This sequence joins TRBV7-9 and TRBJ1-4, with D possibly TRBD1 on 5 matching bases. Per germline, CDR1 SEHNR and CDR2 FQNEAQ (reference sequence). The V gene lost 4 bases and the J gene lost 7 bases, with 16 bases spanning the gap. CDR3 length: 15 amino acids. The CDR3 is CASSSPQGVGEKLFF. CDR3 coding DNA: TGTGCCAGCAGCTCACCTCAGGGTGTTGGTGAAAAACTGTTTTTT.

The CDR3 bases are TGTGCCAGCAGCGTACTGGGGGGCTACACCTTC. Translation: CASSVLGGYTF. The rearrangement joins TRBV28 to TRBJ1-2; no reliable D call. CDR1 is MDHEN, CDR2 SYDVKM, per germline. Deletions cut 6 bases from V and 8 bases from J, with 10 bases between. The CDR3 is made up of 11 amino acids.

The rearrangement links TRBV6-6 to TRBJ2-7; 8 bases map to TRBD2. The V gene end was trimmed by 6 bases and the J gene end by 4 bases; junction bases not matched to a gene: 11. The germline CDR1 and CDR2 sequences are MNHNY and SVGAGI (reference sequence). The CDR3 covers 15 residues. In DNA form, the CDR3 reads TGTGCCAGCAGCGACGCGGGGGGAAAGCATTACGAGCAGTACTTC. Protein: CASSDAGGKHYEQYF.

This clone has a single count. This chain uses TRBV5-6 with TRBJ2-3; D is undetermined. Trimming cost V 4 bases and J 1 base, with 13 bases left between them. The CDR3 length is 15 residues. Germline CDR1 is SGHDT and CDR2 is YYEEEE. The CDR3, as DNA: TGTGCCAGCAGCCGTCCTGATAGTGGCACAGATACGCAGTATTTT. Amino acids: CASSRPDSGTDTQYF.

This chain joins TRBV5-1 and TRBJ2-5; 8 bases align to TRBD1. Unmatched junction bases numbered 9, after V lost 0 bases and J lost 5 bases. The CDR3 sequence is 16 residues long. Germline V CDR1 and CDR2: SGHRS, YFSETQ. The CDR3 DNA follows: TGCGCCAGCAGCTTGGCCGGAATGACAGGGGAGGAGACCCAGTACTTC. Translated, it gives CASSLAGMTGEETQYF.